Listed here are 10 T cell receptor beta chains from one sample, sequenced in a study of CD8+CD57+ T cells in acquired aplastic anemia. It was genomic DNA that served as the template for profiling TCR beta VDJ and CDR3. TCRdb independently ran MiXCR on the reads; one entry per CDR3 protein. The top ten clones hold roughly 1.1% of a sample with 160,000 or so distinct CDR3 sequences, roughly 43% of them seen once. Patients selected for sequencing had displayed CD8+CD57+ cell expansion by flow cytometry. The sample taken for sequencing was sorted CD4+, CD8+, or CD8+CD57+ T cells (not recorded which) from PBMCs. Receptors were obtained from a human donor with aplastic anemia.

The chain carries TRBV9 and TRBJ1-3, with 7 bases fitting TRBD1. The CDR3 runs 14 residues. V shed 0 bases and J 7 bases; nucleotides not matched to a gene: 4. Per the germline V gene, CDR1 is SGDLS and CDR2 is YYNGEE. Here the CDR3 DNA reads TGTGCCAGCAGCGTAGGGACAGGCTTGAACACCATATATTTT. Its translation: CASSVGTGLNTIYF.

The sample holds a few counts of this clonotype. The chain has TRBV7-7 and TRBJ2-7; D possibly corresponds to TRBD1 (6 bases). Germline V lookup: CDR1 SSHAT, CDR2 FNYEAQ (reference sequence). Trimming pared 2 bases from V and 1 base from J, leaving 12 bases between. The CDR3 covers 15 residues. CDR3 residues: CASSLRAGASYEQYF. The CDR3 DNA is TGTGCCAGCAGCTTACGGGCAGGGGCGTCCTACGAGCAGTACTTC.

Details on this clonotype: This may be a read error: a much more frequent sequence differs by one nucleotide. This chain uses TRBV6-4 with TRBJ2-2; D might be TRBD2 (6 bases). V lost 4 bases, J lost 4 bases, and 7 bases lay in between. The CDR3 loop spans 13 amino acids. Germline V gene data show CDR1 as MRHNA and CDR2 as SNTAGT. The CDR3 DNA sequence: TGTGCCAGCAGTGGGGGGGTCACCGGGGAGCTGTTTTTT. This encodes CASSGGVTGELFF.

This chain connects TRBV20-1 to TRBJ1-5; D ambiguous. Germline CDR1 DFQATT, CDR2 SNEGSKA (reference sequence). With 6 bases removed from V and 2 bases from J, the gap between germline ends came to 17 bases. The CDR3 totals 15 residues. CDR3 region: CSACRRGDCNQPQHF. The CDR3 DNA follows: TGCAGTGCGTGTCGAAGAGGAGATTGCAATCAGCCCCAGCATTTT.

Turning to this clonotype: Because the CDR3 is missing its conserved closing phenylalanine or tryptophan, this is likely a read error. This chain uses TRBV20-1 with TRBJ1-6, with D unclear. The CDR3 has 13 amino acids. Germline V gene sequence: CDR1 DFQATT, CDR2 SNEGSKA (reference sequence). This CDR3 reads CSARDRLGTPLHS. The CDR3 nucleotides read TGCAGTGCAAGAGATCGCTTAGGGACACCCCTCCACTCT.

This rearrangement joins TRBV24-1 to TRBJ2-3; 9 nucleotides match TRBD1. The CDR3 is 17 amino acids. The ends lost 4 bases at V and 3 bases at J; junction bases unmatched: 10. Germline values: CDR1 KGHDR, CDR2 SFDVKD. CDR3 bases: TGTGCCACCAGTGACACTCGGACAGGGGATGTGACAGATACGCAGTATTTT. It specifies CATSDTRTGDVTDTQYF.

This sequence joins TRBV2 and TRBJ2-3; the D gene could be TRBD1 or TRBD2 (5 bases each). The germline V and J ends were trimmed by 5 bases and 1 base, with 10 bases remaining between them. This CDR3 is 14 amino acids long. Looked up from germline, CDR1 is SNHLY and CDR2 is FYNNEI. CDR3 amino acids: CASSLGRRTDTQYF. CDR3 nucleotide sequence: TGTGCCAGCAGTTTGGGACGGCGCACAGATACGCAGTATTTT.

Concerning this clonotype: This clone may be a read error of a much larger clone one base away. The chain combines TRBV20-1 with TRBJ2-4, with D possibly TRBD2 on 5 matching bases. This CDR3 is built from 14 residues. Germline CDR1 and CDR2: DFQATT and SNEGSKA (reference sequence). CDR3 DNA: TGCAGTGCTAGTGTACAGCTAGCCAAAAACATTCAGCACTTC. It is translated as CSASVQLAKNIQHF.

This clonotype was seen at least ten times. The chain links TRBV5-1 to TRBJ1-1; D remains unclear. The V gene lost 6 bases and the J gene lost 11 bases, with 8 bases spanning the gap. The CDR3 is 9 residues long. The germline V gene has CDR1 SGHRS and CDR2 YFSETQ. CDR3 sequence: CASTPMAFF. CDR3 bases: TGCGCCAGCACCCCTATGGCTTTCTTT. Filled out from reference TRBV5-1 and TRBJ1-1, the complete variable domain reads KAGVTQTPRYLIKTRGQQVTLSCSPISGHRSVSWYQQTPGQGLQFLFEYFSETQRNKGNFPGRFSGRQFSNSRSEMNVSTLELGDSALYLCASTPMAFFGQGTRLTVV.

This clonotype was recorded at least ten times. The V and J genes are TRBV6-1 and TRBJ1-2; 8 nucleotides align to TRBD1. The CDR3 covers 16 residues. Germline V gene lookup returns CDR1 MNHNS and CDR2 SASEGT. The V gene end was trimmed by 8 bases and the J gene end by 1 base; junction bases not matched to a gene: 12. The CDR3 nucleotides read TGTGCCAGCGCCACCGGGACAGGCCCGAATAACTATGGCTACACCTTC. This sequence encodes CASATGTGPNNYGYTF.